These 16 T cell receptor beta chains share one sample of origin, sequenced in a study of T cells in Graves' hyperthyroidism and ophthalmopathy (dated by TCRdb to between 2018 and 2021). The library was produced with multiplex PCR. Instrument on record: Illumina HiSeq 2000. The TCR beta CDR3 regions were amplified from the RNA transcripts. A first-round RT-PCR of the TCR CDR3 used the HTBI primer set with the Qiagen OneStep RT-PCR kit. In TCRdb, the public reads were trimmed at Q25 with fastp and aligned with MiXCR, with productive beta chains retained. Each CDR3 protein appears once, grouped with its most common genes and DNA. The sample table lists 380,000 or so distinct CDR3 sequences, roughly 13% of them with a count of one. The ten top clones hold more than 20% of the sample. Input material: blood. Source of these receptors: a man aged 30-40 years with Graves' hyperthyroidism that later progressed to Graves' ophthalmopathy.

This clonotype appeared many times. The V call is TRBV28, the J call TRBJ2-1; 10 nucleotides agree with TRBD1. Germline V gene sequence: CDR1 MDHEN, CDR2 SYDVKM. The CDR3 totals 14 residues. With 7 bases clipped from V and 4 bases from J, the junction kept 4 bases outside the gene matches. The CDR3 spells CASKGQGGYNEQFF. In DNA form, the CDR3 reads TGTGCCAGCAAAGGACAGGGGGGTTACAATGAGCAGTTCTTC.

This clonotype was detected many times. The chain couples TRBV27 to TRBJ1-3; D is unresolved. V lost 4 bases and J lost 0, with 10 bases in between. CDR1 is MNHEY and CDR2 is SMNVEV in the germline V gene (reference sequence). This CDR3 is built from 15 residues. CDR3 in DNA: TGTGCCAGCAGTTCTGACACGACCTCTGGAAACACCATATATTTT. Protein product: CASSSDTTSGNTIYF.

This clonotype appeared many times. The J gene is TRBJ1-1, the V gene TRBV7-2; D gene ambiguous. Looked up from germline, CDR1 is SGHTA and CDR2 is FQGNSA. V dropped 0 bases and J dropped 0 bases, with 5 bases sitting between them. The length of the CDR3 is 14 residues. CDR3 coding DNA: TGTGCCAGCAGCTTAGCGCTCATGAACACTGAAGCTTTCTTT. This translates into CASSLALMNTEAFF.

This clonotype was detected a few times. The CDR3 loop reads CASSEDRNTGLDTGELFF. DNA of the CDR3: TGTGCCAGCAGTGAAGATCGCAACACAGGGCTTGACACCGGGGAGCTGTTTTTT. The chain has TRBV6-1 and TRBJ2-2; a weak D match, TRBD1 (6 bases). Trimming stripped 1 base from V and 3 bases from J, with 18 bases between. Germline V lookup: CDR1 MNHNS, CDR2 SASEGT. This CDR3 spans 18 amino acids.

CDR3 DNA: TGTGCCTGGAGTTACCAGTTGAACACTGAAGCTTTCTTT. It is translated as CAWSYQLNTEAFF. The V call is TRBV30, the J call TRBJ1-1; no reliable D call. Germline-derived CDR1 and CDR2 are GTSNPN and SVGIG (reference sequence). This CDR3 region has 13 residues. V was shortened by 2 bases and J by 0 bases, with 7 bases between the two germline ends.

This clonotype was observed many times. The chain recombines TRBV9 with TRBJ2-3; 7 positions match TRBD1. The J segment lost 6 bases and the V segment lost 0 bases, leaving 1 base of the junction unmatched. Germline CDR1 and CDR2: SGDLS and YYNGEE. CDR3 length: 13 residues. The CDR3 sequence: CASSVGGGDTQYF. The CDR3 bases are TGTGCCAGCAGCGTAGGAGGGGGCGATACGCAGTATTTT. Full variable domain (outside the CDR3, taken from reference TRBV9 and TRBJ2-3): DSGVTQTPKHLITATGQRVTLRCSPRSGDLSVYWYQQSLDQGLQFLIQYYNGEERAKGNILERFSAQQFPDLHSELNLSSLELGDSALYFCASSVGGGDTQYFGPGTRLTVL.

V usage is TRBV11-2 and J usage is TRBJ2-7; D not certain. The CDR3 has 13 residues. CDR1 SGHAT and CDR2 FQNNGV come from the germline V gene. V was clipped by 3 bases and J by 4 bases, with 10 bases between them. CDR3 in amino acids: CASSFEDRYEQYF. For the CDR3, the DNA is TGTGCCAGCAGCTTTGAAGACCGATACGAGCAGTACTTC.

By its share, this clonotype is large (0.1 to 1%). For the CDR3, the DNA is TGTGCCAGCAGTTTCGGGGGGGCGGGAGATACGCAGTATTTT. It codes for CASSFGGAGDTQYF. V and J are TRBV12-3 or TRBV12-4 and TRBJ2-3; TRBD2 agrees at 8 bases. Losses at the gene ends were 3 bases for V and 5 bases for J; bases not matched to a gene: 4. CDR3 length equals 14 residues.

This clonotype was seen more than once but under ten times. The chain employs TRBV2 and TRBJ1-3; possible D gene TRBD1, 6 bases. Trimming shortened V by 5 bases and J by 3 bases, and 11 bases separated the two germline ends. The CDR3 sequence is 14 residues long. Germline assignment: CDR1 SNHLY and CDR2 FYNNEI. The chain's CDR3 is CASSQGKSGNTIYF. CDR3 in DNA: TGTGCCAGCAGTCAGGGGAAAAGTGGAAACACCATATATTTT.

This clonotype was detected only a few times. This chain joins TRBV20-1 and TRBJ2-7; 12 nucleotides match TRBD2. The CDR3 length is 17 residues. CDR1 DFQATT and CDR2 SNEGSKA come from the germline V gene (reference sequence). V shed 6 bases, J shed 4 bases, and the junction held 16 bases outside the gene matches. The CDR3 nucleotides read TGCAGTGCCGACTCGCTAGCGGGGGGGCAGGGTATTTACGAGCAGTACTTC. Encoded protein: CSADSLAGGQGIYEQYF.

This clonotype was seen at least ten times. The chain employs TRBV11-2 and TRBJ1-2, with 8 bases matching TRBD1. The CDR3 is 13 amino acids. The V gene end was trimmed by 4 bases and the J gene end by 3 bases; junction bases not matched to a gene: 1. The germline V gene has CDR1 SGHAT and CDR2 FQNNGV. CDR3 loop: CASSWGQDYGYTF. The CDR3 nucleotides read TGTGCCAGCAGCTGGGGACAGGACTATGGCTACACCTTC.

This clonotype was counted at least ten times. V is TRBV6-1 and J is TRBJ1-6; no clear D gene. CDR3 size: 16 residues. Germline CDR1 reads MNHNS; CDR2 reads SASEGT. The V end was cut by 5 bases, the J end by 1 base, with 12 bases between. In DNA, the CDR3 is TGTGCCAGCAGTCCGGGAGGTTTGTCCTATAATTCACCCCTCCACTTT. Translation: CASSPGGLSYNSPLHF.

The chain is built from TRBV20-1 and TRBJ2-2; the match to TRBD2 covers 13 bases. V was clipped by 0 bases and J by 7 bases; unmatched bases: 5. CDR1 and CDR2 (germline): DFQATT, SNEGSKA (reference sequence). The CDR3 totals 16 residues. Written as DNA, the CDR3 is TGCAGTGCTAGAGACCCCAGACTAGCGGGAGGCGGGGAGCTGTTTTTT. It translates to CSARDPRLAGGGELFF.

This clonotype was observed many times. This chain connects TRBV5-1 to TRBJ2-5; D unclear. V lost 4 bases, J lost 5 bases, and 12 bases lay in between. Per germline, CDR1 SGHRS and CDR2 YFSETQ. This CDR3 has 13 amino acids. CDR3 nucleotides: TGCGCCAGCAGCACTTCAGTAACGGAGACCCAGTACTTC. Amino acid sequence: CASSTSVTETQYF.

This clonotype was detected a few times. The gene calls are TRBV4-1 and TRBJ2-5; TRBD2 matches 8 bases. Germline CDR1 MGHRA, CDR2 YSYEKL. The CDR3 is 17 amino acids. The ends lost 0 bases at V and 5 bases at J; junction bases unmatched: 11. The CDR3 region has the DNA TGCGCCAGCAGCCAAGATAAAGGGTCGGGGGGGCGCGAGACCCAGTACTTC. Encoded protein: CASSQDKGSGGRETQYF.

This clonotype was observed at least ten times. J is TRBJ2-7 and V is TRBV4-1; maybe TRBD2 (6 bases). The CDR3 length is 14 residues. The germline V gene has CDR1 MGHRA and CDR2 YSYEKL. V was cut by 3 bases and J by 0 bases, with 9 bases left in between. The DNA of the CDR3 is TGCGCCAGCAGCCAGGGACTTACCTCCTACGAGCAGTACTTC. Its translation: CASSQGLTSYEQYF.